This TCR beta chain stems from a study of blood T cell repertoires in COVID-19. Turning to the study itself: Sites in the United States, Italy and Spain provided acute and convalescent COVID-19 samples.

The assay was immunoSEQ multiplex PCR, and TCRdb's table has in-frame clones only and misses some. The sample includes under 300,000 clones, 80% to 90% of them seen just once. What was sequenced was peripheral blood. The receptor was isolated from a woman in her 70s with COVID-19, enrolled during active disease.

The DNA for the CDR3 is TGTGCCAGCAGTTATTCCGCCGGAGGAATCTACGAGCAGTACTTC. Amino acids: CASSYSAGGIYEQYF. The V gene is TRBV6-2 or TRBV6-3, the J gene TRBJ2-7; D may be TRBD2 (5 bases). Germline V gene data show CDR1 as MNHEY and CDR2 as SVGEGT. Between the trimmed V and J ends, which lost 3 bases and 3 bases, there was a span of 15 bases. This CDR3 is built from 15 residues.